The text below deals with one TCR beta chain. The CDR3 is made up of 18 amino acids. The germline V gene encodes CDR1 GTSNPN and CDR2 SVGIG (reference sequence). J lost 0 bases, V lost 2 bases, and 13 bases had no gene match. TCRB transcripts that were expressed got sequenced, as all of the isolated RNA had been reverse transcribed. Using immunoSEQ multiplex PCR, the repertoire was profiled, and TCRdb retains in-frame clones only, with some absent. The sample shows about 360,000 clones, over 9.5% of them seen only once. The record originates from a study of beta chain features in type 1 diabetes. Sample: naive CD4+ T cells from blood. The TCR comes from a man between 18 and 35 years old in good health. The rearrangement links TRBV30 to TRBJ2-5, with TRBD2 identical over 9 bases. This CDR3 is CAWSPGAGGPYYQETQYF. The CDR3 region has the DNA TGTGCCTGGAGTCCCGGGGCGGGAGGGCCTTATTACCAAGAGACCCAGTACTTC.